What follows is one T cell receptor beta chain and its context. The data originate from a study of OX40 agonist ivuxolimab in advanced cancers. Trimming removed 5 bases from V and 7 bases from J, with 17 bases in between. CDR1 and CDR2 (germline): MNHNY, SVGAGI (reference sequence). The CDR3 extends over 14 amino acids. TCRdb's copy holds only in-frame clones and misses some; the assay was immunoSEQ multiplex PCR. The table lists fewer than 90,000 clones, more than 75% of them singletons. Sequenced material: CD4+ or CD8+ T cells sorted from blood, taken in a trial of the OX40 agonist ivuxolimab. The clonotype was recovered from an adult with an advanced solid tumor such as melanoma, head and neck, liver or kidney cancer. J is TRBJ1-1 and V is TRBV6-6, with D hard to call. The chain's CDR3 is CASSPRTRGVEAFF. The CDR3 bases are TGTGCCAGCAGTCCACGGACCCGTGGGGTTGAAGCTTTCTTT.